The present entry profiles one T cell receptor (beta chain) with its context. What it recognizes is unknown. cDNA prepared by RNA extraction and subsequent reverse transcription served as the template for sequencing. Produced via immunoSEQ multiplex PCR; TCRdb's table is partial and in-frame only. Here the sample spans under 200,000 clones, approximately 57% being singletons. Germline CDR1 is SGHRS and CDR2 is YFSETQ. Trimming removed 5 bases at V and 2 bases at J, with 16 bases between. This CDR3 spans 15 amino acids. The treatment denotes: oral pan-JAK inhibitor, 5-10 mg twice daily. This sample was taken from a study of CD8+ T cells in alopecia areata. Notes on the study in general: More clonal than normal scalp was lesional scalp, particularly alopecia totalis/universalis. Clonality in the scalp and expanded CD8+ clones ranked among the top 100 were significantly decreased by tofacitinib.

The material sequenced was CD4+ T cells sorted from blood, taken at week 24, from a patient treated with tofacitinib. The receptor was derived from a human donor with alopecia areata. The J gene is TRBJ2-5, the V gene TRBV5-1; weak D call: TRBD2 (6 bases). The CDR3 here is CASRSLSGTQETQYF. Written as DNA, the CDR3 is TGCGCCAGCAGGTCCCTTTCGGGGACTCAAGAGACCCAGTACTTC. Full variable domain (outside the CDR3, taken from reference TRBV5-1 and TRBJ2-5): KAGVTQTPRYLIKTRGQQVTLSCSPISGHRSVSWYQQTPGQGLQFLFEYFSETQRNKGNFPGRFSGRQFSNSRSEMNVSTLELGDSALYLCASRSLSGTQETQYFGPGTRLLVL.